Below are 27 T cell receptor beta chains sequenced from a single sample in a study of T cell responses to AZD1222 COVID-19 vaccine. TCRdb keeps only in-frame clones here, not all; method: immunoSEQ multiplex PCR. The top ten hold roughly 3.4% of the sample, which has over 130,000 clones, 92% seen once. The material was peripheral blood, obtained 28 days after the second AZD1222 dose. The receptors here all came from an adult who received the AZD1222 COVID-19 vaccine.

The CDR3 reads CASSRGTGRQETQYF. The CDR3 DNA follows: TGTGCCAGCAGCCGAGGGACAGGAAGGCAAGAGACCCAGTACTTC. The chain recombines TRBV4-2 with TRBJ2-5, with 8 nucleotides matching TRBD1. Trimming cost V 4 bases and J 2 bases; bases outside gene matches: 6. The CDR3 extends over 15 amino acids. Germline CDR1 and CDR2: LGHNA and YNFKEQ.

The V call is TRBV5-5, the J call TRBJ2-3; 8 positions match TRBD2. The CDR3 totals 15 residues. V trimming: 1 base; J trimming: 1 base; junction bases outside the gene matches: 2. Germline CDR1 and CDR2: SGHKS and YYEKEE (reference sequence). This CDR3 reads CASSLPGGGTDTQYF. As DNA, the CDR3 is TGTGCCAGCAGCTTGCCGGGGGGGGGCACAGATACGCAGTATTTT.

The chain employs TRBV5-1 and TRBJ1-1; weak D call: TRBD1 (6 bases). Looked up from germline, CDR1 is SGHRS and CDR2 is YFSETQ. Between the trimmed V and J ends, which lost 4 bases and 7 bases, there was a span of 14 bases. The CDR3 extends over 13 amino acids. The CDR3 spells CASSPKGVLEAFF. CDR3 nucleotides: TGCGCCAGCAGCCCTAAGGGGGTCCTTGAAGCTTTCTTT.

This clone came up once. The rearrangement links TRBV15 to TRBJ1-2; a possible D gene is TRBD1 (5 bases). The CDR3 has 15 amino acids. Germline CDR1 is LNHNV and CDR2 is YYDKDF (reference sequence). The ends were cut back, 4 bases at V and 3 bases at J, with 15 bases in the middle. This CDR3 reads CATSNRAGAHYGYTF. The CDR3 nucleotides read TGTGCCACCAGCAACAGAGCTGGGGCCCACTATGGCTACACCTTC.

This clone was observed a single time. CDR3 bases: TGTGCCAGCAGTTACTCATCGGGCGAAACCCACTATGGCTACACCTTC. Encoded protein: CASSYSSGETHYGYTF. J is TRBJ1-2 and V is TRBV6-5; D remains ambiguous. This CDR3 spans 16 amino acids. Trimming took off 0 bases at V and 3 bases at J, with 14 bases between the two ends. Germline CDR1 MNHEY, CDR2 SVGAGI.

V and J are TRBV6-2 or TRBV6-3 and TRBJ1-5, with D tentatively TRBD1 (6 bases). Trimming took off 0 bases at V and 0 bases at J, with 12 bases between the two ends. In germline, CDR1 is MNHEY, CDR2 SVGEGT. The CDR3 totals 17 residues. CDR3 region: CASSYSRGQNSNQPQHF. DNA of the CDR3: TGTGCCAGCAGTTACTCTAGAGGACAGAATAGCAATCAGCCCCAGCATTTT.

CDR3: CASGWGAGVSNEQYF. The CDR3 DNA sequence: TGTGCCAGCGGCTGGGGAGCGGGAGTTAGTAACGAGCAGTACTTC. The chain recombines TRBV6-5 with TRBJ2-7; 8 positions match TRBD2. The ends lost 8 bases at V and 5 bases at J; junction bases unmatched: 14. Looked up from germline, CDR1 is MNHEY and CDR2 is SVGAGI. There are 15 residues in the CDR3.

The V and J genes are TRBV9 and TRBJ2-3, with 8 bases that match TRBD1. V dropped 2 bases and J dropped 3; count of bases not matched to a gene: 8. Germline-derived CDR1 and CDR2 are SGDLS and YYNGEE. CDR3 length equals 16 residues. Here the CDR3 reads CASSVPRTGWTDTQYF. CDR3 bases: TGTGCCAGCAGCGTTCCCCGGACAGGGTGGACAGATACGCAGTATTTT.

The V and J genes are TRBV28 and TRBJ1-2; D not resolved. Trimming took 6 bases from V and 8 from J, leaving 13 bases between them. This CDR3 has 12 amino acids. The germline gives CDR1 MDHEN, CDR2 SYDVKM. The CDR3 sequence is CASRALTGGYTF. The CDR3 DNA reads TGTGCCAGCAGGGCCTTAACGGGAGGCTACACCTTC.

V gene TRBV30 combines with J gene TRBJ2-7; D not certain. Trimming took 3 bases from V and 6 from J, leaving 21 bases between them. Per the germline V gene, CDR1 is GTSNPN and CDR2 is SVGIG (reference sequence). This CDR3 spans 15 amino acids. CDR3 residues: CAWSQREINPAEQYF. DNA of the CDR3: TGTGCCTGGAGCCAAAGAGAGATAAACCCCGCCGAGCAGTACTTC.

This chain uses TRBV5-1 with TRBJ1-3; the D is unclear. V lost 1 base and J lost 2, with 13 bases in between. The CDR3 totals 16 residues. Germline lookup yields CDR1 SGHRS and CDR2 YFSETQ. CDR3 DNA: TGCGCCAGCAGCTTGAACGTCAGATCCCCTGGAAACACCATATATTTT. Protein sequence: CASSLNVRSPGNTIYF.

The V and J genes are TRBV5-6 and TRBJ2-7; D unclear. The V end lost 0 bases, the J end lost 2 bases, and 9 bases lay between the germline ends. Germline assignment: CDR1 SGHDT and CDR2 YYEEEE. This CDR3 is built from 14 residues. This chain's CDR3 is CASSLASWAYEQYF. CDR3 bases: TGTGCCAGCAGCTTGGCATCTTGGGCCTACGAGCAGTACTTC.

The chain has TRBV18 and TRBJ1-4; no firm D call. The CDR3 is 13 amino acids. Germline assignment: CDR1 KGHSH and CDR2 LQKENI. Trimming took 1 base from V and 8 from J, leaving 8 bases between them. CDR3 DNA sequence: TGTGCCAGCTCACCACGTGCAGACGAAAAACTGTTTTTT. This codes for CASSPRADEKLFF.

The chain uses TRBV5-8 and TRBJ1-2, with 10 bases that match TRBD1. V lost 0 bases, J lost 8 bases, and 7 bases stayed unmatched. Germline V gene lookup returns CDR1 SGHTS and CDR2 YDEGEE. The CDR3 covers 15 residues. CDR3 in amino acids: CASSLGQGASRGYTF. The CDR3 coding sequence is TGTGCCAGCAGCTTGGGACAGGGGGCCTCAAGAGGCTACACCTTC.

This rearrangement joins TRBV7-2 to TRBJ1-4, with unresolved D. The CDR3 contains 14 residues. Trimming removed 5 bases at V and 7 bases at J, with 14 bases between. Germline V lookup: CDR1 SGHTA, CDR2 FQGNSA. The CDR3 DNA sequence: TGTGCCAGCAGCCCCCTAGTAGAAACTGAAAAACTGTTTTTT. Protein product: CASSPLVETEKLFF.

This clone was recorded only once. The chain carries TRBV5-1 and TRBJ2-1; D may be TRBD1 (6 bases). V lost 4 bases and J lost 10, with 15 bases in between. There are 13 residues in the CDR3. The germline V gene encodes CDR1 SGHRS and CDR2 YFSETQ. The CDR3 spells CASSDGQGFEQFF. CDR3 sequence (DNA): TGCGCCAGCAGCGACGGGCAGGGGTTCGAGCAGTTCTTC.

The chain employs TRBV5-4 and TRBJ1-5, with D possibly matching TRBD1 (6 bases). V lost 7 bases to trimming and J lost 11 bases, with 16 bases between them. Per germline, CDR1 SGHNT and CDR2 YYREEE (reference sequence). The CDR3 loop spans 12 amino acids. CDR3 in DNA: TGTGCCAGCGGAAAACAGGGTTCAACCCAGCATTTT. It codes for CASGKQGSTQHF.

In nucleotides, the CDR3 is TGTGCCAGCGGAACCTCGCCCACAGGGGTATATGGCTACACCTTC. Translating gives CASGTSPTGVYGYTF. This rearrangement joins TRBV28 to TRBJ1-2; 7 bases map to TRBD1. Losses at the gene ends were 8 bases for V and 5 bases for J; bases not matched to a gene: 14. The V gene's germline CDR1 is MDHEN and CDR2 SYDVKM. The CDR3 is 15 amino acids.

The chain has TRBV6-2 or TRBV6-3 and TRBJ1-3; D call uncertain. The germline V gene has CDR1 MNHEY and CDR2 SVGEGT. This CDR3 spans 16 amino acids. V shed 6 bases and J shed 1 base, with 16 bases lying between them. CDR3 nucleotides: TGTGCCAGCAGCGTCTCCGGCTTCGGGTCTGGAAACACCATATATTTT. This encodes CASSVSGFGSGNTIYF.

The genes are TRBV7-2 and TRBJ1-6; 7 bases are shared with TRBD1. The CDR3 is made up of 16 amino acids. Germline V gene lookup returns CDR1 SGHTA and CDR2 FQGNSA. The V segment lost 5 bases and the J segment 2 bases; nucleotides outside the gene matches: 6. The CDR3: CASSRSTGPYNSPLHF. The CDR3 bases are TGTGCCAGCAGCCGCTCGACAGGGCCCTATAATTCACCCCTCCACTTT.

The chain is built from TRBV29-1 and TRBJ2-5, with D uncertain. The germline V gene encodes CDR1 SQVTM and CDR2 ANQGSEA. V was trimmed by 7 bases and J by 1 base, leaving 13 bases between them. The CDR3 has 13 residues. The CDR3 bases are TGCAGCGCCCCCAGTTGGACCCAAGAGACCCAGTACTTC. Amino acid sequence: CSAPSWTQETQYF.

This chain joins TRBV27 and TRBJ1-1; TRBD1 aligns across 9 bases. J was trimmed by 6 bases and V by 2 bases; bases with no gene match: 16. The CDR3 extends over 18 amino acids. Germline V gene lookup returns CDR1 MNHEY and CDR2 SMNVEV (reference sequence). The CDR3 protein is CASSLSGEQGAGGPEAFF. The CDR3 coding sequence is TGTGCCAGCAGTTTAAGTGGGGAACAGGGGGCTGGGGGGCCTGAAGCTTTCTTT.

J is TRBJ2-7 and V is TRBV7-9; 14 bases align to TRBD2. Germline CDR1 reads SEHNR; CDR2 reads FQNEAQ (reference sequence). This CDR3 spans 17 amino acids. V gave up 3 bases and J gave up 3 bases; unmatched junction bases: 7. The CDR3 spells CASSLTSGRANLYEQYF. Here the CDR3 DNA reads TGTGCCAGCAGCTTGACTAGCGGGAGGGCCAACCTCTACGAGCAGTACTTC.

The CDR3 region has the DNA TGTGCCACCAGTGATGCCGGGACAGGGGAGGCCGGGGAGCTGTTTTTT. Translated, it gives CATSDAGTGEAGELFF. The chain employs TRBV24-1 and TRBJ2-2; 10 nucleotides agree with TRBD1. The CDR3 runs to 16 residues. The ends lost 3 bases at V and 6 bases at J; junction bases unmatched: 6. Per germline, CDR1 KGHDR and CDR2 SFDVKD.

The chain combines TRBV19 with TRBJ2-3; 13 bases agree with TRBD2. The CDR3 sequence is 17 residues long. In germline, CDR1 is LNHDA, CDR2 SQIVND (reference sequence). The V and J ends lost 6 bases and 6 bases, in that order; junction bases with no gene match: 12. The CDR3 sequence: CASSYQLAGGPKDTQYF. The CDR3 region has the DNA TGTGCCAGTAGCTACCAACTAGCGGGAGGGCCGAAGGATACGCAGTATTTT.

This chain joins TRBV3-1 (or the pseudogene TRBV3-2) and TRBJ2-7; D possibly corresponds to TRBD1 (5 bases). The germline V gene encodes CDR1 LGHDT and CDR2 YNNKEL (reference sequence). The CDR3 spans 15 residues. V was cut by 1 base and J by 8 bases, with 18 bases left in between. As DNA, the CDR3 is TGTGCCAGCAGCCAAGCTCCTCAGGGCGAAAAGAAGCAGTACTTC. As protein: CASSQAPQGEKKQYF.

The chain carries TRBV18 and TRBJ2-7; TRBD2 aligns across 7 bases. The ends lost 5 bases at V and 0 bases at J; junction bases unmatched: 10. This CDR3 comprises 16 residues. Germline CDR1 reads KGHSH; CDR2 reads LQKENI. CDR3 protein: CASSDDPPGGSYEQYF. CDR3 coding DNA: TGTGCCAGCTCAGATGACCCGCCGGGGGGCTCCTACGAGCAGTACTTC.